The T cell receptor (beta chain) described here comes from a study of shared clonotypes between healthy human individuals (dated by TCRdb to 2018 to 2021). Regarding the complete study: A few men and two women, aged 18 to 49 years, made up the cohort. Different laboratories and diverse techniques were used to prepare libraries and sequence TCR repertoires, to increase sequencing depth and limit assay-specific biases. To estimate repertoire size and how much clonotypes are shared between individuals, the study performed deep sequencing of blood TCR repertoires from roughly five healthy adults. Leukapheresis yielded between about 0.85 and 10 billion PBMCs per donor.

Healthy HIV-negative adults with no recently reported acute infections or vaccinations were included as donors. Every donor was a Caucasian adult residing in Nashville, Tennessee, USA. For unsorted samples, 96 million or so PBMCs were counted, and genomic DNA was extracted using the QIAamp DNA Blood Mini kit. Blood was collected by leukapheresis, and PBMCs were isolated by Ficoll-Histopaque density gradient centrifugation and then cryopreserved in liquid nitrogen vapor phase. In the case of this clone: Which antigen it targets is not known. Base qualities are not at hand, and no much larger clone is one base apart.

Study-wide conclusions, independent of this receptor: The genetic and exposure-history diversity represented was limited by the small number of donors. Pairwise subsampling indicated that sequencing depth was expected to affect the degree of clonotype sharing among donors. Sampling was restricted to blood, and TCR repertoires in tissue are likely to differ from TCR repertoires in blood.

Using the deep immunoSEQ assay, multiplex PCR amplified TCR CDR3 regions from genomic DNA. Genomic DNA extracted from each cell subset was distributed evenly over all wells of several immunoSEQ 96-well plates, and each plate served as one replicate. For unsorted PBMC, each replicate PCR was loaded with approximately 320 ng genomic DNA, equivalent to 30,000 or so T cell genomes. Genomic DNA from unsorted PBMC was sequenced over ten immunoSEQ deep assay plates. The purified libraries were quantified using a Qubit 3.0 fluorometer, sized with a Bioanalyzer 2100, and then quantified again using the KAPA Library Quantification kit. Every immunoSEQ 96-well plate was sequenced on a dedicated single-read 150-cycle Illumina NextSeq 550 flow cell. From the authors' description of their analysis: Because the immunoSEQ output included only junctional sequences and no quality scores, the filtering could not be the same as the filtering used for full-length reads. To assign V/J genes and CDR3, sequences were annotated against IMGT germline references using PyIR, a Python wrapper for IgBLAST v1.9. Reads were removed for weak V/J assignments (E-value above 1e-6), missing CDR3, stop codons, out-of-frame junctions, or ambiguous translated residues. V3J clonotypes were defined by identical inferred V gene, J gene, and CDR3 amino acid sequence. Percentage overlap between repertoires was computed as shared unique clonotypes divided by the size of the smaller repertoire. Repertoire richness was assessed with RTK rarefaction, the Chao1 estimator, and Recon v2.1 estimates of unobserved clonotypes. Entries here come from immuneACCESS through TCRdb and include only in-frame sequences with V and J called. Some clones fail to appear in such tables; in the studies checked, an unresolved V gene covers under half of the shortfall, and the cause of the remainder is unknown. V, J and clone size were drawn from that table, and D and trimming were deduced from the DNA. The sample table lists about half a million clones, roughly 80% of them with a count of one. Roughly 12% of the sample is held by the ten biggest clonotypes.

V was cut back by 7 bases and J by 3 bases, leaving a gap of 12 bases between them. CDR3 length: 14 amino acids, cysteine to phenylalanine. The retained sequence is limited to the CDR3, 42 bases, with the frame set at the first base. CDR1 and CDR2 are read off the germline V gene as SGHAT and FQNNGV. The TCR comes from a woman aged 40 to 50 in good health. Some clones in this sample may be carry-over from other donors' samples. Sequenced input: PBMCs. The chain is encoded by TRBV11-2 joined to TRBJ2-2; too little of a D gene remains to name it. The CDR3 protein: CASTWIWDTGELFF. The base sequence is TGTGCCAGCACCTGGATCTGGGACACCGGGGAGCTGTTTTTT. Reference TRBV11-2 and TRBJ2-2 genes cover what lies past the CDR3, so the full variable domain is EAGVAQSPRYKIIEKRQSVAFWCNPISGHATLYWYQQILGQGPKLLIQFQNNGVVDDSQLPKDRFSAERLKGVDSTLKIQPAKLEDSAVYLCASTWIWDTGELFFGEGSRLTVL.